This T cell receptor beta chain was recorded in a study of blood T cell repertoires in COVID-19 (dated by TCRdb to between 2020 and 2021). About the full investigation: Samples covering the acute and convalescent phases of COVID-19 were provided by collaborators in the United States, Italy and Spain. HLA class I and class II types, where available, came from metadata supplied by the sample provider rather than from assay-based typing. The samples were drawn from two sources: the first 160 participants of the ongoing ImmuneRACE study, and some 1,300 subjects contributed by 6 global collaborators. A de-identified subject ID, COVID-19 status, age in years and sex were almost always included in the sample metadata. The repertoires were released in a freely available public database meant as a resource for research on the immune response to SARS-CoV-2. The dataset comprised deeply sampled blood TCRbeta repertoires from subjects exposed to, actively infected with, or recovered from COVID-19. The material from the prospective study consisted of cDNA or gDNA derived from T cells, B-cell-depleted T cells, or PBMCs.

V has 5 bases trimmed and J has 7 bases trimmed; junction bases matching no gene number 3. The germline V gene provides CDR1 SGHTA and CDR2 FQGTGA. The CDR3 runs 14 residues from the cysteine to the phenylalanine. The read is trimmed to its CDR3 DNA, 42 bases read in frame from base 1. In the case of this clone: This clone's antigen is unknown. Base quality data are lacking; no much larger clone is found one base away.

Whole blood was collected in K2EDTA tubes by collaborating institutions according to the institutions' own protocols. For TCRbeta analysis, collaborator samples were shipped as frozen whole blood, as isolated PBMCs, or as DNA extracted from either sample type. The full study reports these points: The amount of clinical and demographic metadata varied by source and participant and was provided uncurated.

TCRbeta CDR3 regions were amplified from genomic DNA using the immunoSEQ Assay, a bias-controlled multiplex PCR. Per the original workflow: The number of nucleated cells in each sample was estimated from the amplification of reference gene primers within the assay. To quantify the absolute abundance of each unique TCRbeta CDR3 rearrangement, sequence reads were collapsed and filtered. For each sample, productive Simpson clonality was calculated as the square root of Simpson's diversity index across productive rearrangements. TCRdb took this table from immuneACCESS and kept in-frame rearrangements with V and J called. Such tables lack part of the clones; where checked against another copy, unresolved V genes explain under half of the gap, and the rest is unexplained. V and J calls and clone size are those listed in that table; D and trimming were worked out from the DNA. The sample yields around 65,000 clones; roughly 77% were counted once. Of the sample, roughly 14% is held by the ten largest clones.

The sequencing sample was made of peripheral blood. This clonotype was sampled from a man older than 75 with acute or convalescent COVID-19. This chain joins TRBV7-3 to TRBJ2-1; TRBD2 matches 12 bases in the middle. The DNA is TGTGCCAGCAGCCCTAGCGGGGGGGCGAATGAGCAGTTCTTC. Protein translation: CASSPSGGANEQFF.